This record covers a single T cell receptor beta chain. Its antigen is unknown. The sample belongs to a study of cytomegalovirus exposure and HLA in healthy donors. Study-wide results and limits: Specific recognition of CMV antigens was confirmed in vitro for a few chains (all CMV-associated). Reportedly, cytomegalovirus status was diagnosed with high sensitivity and specificity.

Germline assignment: CDR1 MNHEY and CDR2 SMNVEV (reference sequence). This CDR3 has 13 residues. The V end was cut by 5 bases, the J end by 5 bases, with 11 bases between. Sequenced by immunoSEQ multiplex PCR; TCRdb stores in-frame clones only, minus some. Counted here are 150,000 or so clones, approximately 86% occurring once; the ten biggest clones make up approximately 20%. A roughly 120-subject validation cohort, separate from the 666-subject first cohort, supplied the donors. The sample consisted of PBMCs. This TCR derives from a man younger than 30 in good health and CMV-seropositive. This chain uses TRBV27 with TRBJ2-3; tentatively, D is TRBD2 (5 bases). CDR3 sequence (DNA): TGTGCCAGCAGTAACTACGGGGAAGATACGCAGTATTTT. Its protein is CASSNYGEDTQYF.